What follows are 15 T cell receptor beta chains derived from one specimen sequenced in a study of blood T cell repertoires in COVID-19. The method was immunoSEQ multiplex PCR; TCRdb's version includes in-frame clones alone and lacks a portion of them. The sample shows hundreds of thousands of clones, about 82% of them seen only once. The material sequenced was PBMCs or T cells enriched from blood (not recorded which). The source is a woman aged 45 to 65 who had recovered from COVID-19.

The V and J genes are TRBV12-3 or TRBV12-4 and TRBJ1-2; no clear D. Between the trimmed V and J ends, which lost 1 base and 4 bases, there was a span of 7 bases. The CDR3 runs 13 residues. CDR3 amino acids: CASSLGLTYGYTF. DNA of the CDR3: TGTGCCAGCAGTTTAGGGCTCACCTATGGCTACACCTTC.

V usage is TRBV19 and J usage is TRBJ2-5, with TRBD1 as a possible D gene (5 bases). The V end was cut by 6 bases, the J end by 3 bases, with 14 bases between. This CDR3 is 14 amino acids long. CDR1 and CDR2 from the germline V gene are LNHDA and SQIVND (reference sequence). CDR3 residues: CASSLGHLKETQYF. In nucleotides, the CDR3 is TGTGCCAGTAGCTTAGGACACCTAAAAGAGACCCAGTACTTC.

The chain combines TRBV2 with TRBJ2-3; 8 bases fit TRBD2. Germline CDR1 SNHLY, CDR2 FYNNEI. V lost 7 bases, J lost 3 bases, and 9 bases stayed unmatched. The CDR3 contains 15 residues. The CDR3 DNA sequence: TGTGCCAGCATCTTTGGGCGGGGGGCTACAGATACGCAGTATTTT. Protein: CASIFGRGATDTQYF.

V is TRBV7-2 and J is TRBJ2-2; D call uncertain. Trimming took 1 base from V and 0 from J, leaving 9 bases between them. The CDR3 has 16 residues. Germline V gives CDR1 SGHTA, CDR2 FQGNSA. The CDR3 DNA reads TGTGCCAGCAGCTTAGTCGGGTTCGCGAACACCGGGGAGCTGTTTTTT. Translated: CASSLVGFANTGELFF.

This clone has only one observation. This rearrangement joins TRBV28 to TRBJ2-7; D gene ambiguous. The V gene's germline CDR1 is MDHEN and CDR2 SYDVKM. Trimming took 6 bases from V and 0 from J, leaving 12 bases between them. The CDR3 loop spans 14 amino acids. Here the CDR3 DNA reads TGTGCCAGCAGCCAGACTGAAGCCTCCTACGAGCAGTACTTC. Its translation is CASSQTEASYEQYF.

This CDR3 reads CASSRGQFSRESGEQFF. The CDR3 DNA follows: TGCGCCAGCAGCAGAGGACAGTTTTCGCGGGAGTCAGGTGAGCAGTTCTTC. The genes are TRBV5-1 and TRBJ2-1; perhaps TRBD2 as D (7 bases). The CDR3 runs to 17 residues. With 4 bases removed from V and 9 bases from J, the gap between germline ends came to 26 bases. Germline V CDR1 and CDR2: SGHRS, YFSETQ.

This chain connects TRBV5-1 to TRBJ2-7; D is possibly TRBD2 (5 bases). The germline V gene has CDR1 SGHRS and CDR2 YFSETQ. Trimming left V 7 bases short and J 2 bases short, with 16 bases between. This CDR3 has 14 residues. The CDR3 sequence is CASYAPGNPYEQYF. In DNA, the CDR3 is TGCGCCAGCTATGCCCCCGGGAACCCCTACGAGCAGTACTTC.

This clone was observed once. The chain uses TRBV30 and TRBJ1-5; no firm D call. V lost 1 base, J lost 1 base, and 8 bases lay in between. The germline V gene encodes CDR1 GTSNPN and CDR2 SVGIG (reference sequence). CDR3 length: 14 residues. This CDR3 is CAWSGEASNQPQHF. The CDR3 region has the DNA TGTGCCTGGAGTGGGGAGGCCAGCAATCAGCCCCAGCATTTT.

This sequence joins TRBV20-1 and TRBJ2-2, with D maybe TRBD2 (7 bases). Between the trimmed V and J ends, which lost 3 bases and 5 bases, there was a span of 16 bases. This CDR3 has 15 amino acids. Looked up from germline, CDR1 is DFQATT and CDR2 is SNEGSKA (reference sequence). CDR3 sequence reads: CSASRGGPGTGELFF. CDR3 sequence (DNA): TGCAGTGCTAGTAGGGGGGGCCCGGGGACCGGGGAGCTGTTTTTT.

Concerning this clone itself: The junction shows a germline mismatch at one end, possibly a read error. This chain links TRBV2 with TRBJ1-1; no clear D. Germline V gene lookup returns CDR1 SNHLY and CDR2 FYNNEI. This CDR3 has 12 residues. For the CDR3, the DNA is TGTGCCAGCAGTGAAGCTGGCTTTTTATCACTCTTT. Its protein product is CASSEAGFLSLF.

V and J are TRBV7-9 and TRBJ1-1; D call uncertain. The length of the CDR3 is 14 residues. Trimming removed 11 bases at V and 4 bases at J, with 20 bases between. Germline CDR1 reads SEHNR; CDR2 reads FQNEAQ (reference sequence). The CDR3 is CAGVAVVFSTEAFF. In DNA form, the CDR3 reads TGTGCCGGCGTAGCTGTCGTGTTTTCCACTGAAGCTTTCTTT.

The chain combines TRBV6-1 with TRBJ1-6; D is ambiguous. CDR1 and CDR2 from the germline V gene are MNHNS and SASEGT. The V end was cut by 3 bases, the J end by 15 bases, with 15 bases between. This CDR3 contains 13 residues. Written as DNA, the CDR3 is TGTGCCAGCAGTGACCCCCCGGGTAGACTCCTCCACTTT. This encodes CASSDPPGRLLHF.

V gene TRBV23-1 combines with J gene TRBJ2-7; perhaps TRBD2 as D (6 bases). TRBV23-1 is an ORF, with its function uncertain. Trimming cost V 6 bases and J 5 bases, with 14 bases left between them. The length of the CDR3 is 13 residues. The CDR3 DNA reads as TGCGCCAGCAGCGCCGGGACTCTCGACGAGCAGTACTTC. It codes for CASSAGTLDEQYF.

V usage is TRBV7-2 and J usage is TRBJ2-1; tentatively, D is TRBD2 (5 bases). The V gene lost 4 bases and the J gene lost 9 bases, with 13 bases spanning the gap. Germline values: CDR1 SGHTA, CDR2 FQGNSA. The CDR3 is made up of 13 amino acids. The CDR3 DNA is TGTGCCAGCAGCTCTGAGGGTCTCGGTGAGCAGTTCTTC. Translated: CASSSEGLGEQFF.

The gene calls are TRBV11-2 and TRBJ2-3; TRBD2 aligns across 9 bases. Trimming removed 5 bases from V and 2 bases from J; junction bases left unmatched: 8. CDR1 and CDR2 (germline): SGHAT, FQNNGV. The CDR3 consists of 16 residues. The CDR3: CASSRRLAANTDTQYF. For the CDR3, the DNA is TGTGCCAGCAGCAGAAGACTAGCGGCAAACACAGATACGCAGTATTTT.